The clone carrying this T cell receptor (beta chain) has more than one count but fewer than ten. V gave up 5 bases and J gave up 6 bases, with 14 bases separating them. CDR3 length: 12 amino acids. Germline V gene lookup returns CDR1 SQVTM and CDR2 ANQGSEA. TCRdb re-called the RT-PCR reads with MiXCR, one entry per CDR3 protein. This table has around 700,000 distinct CDR3 sequences, 12% to 15% appearing once. The sequenced sample consisted of memory CD4+ T cells from blood. This clonotype was sampled from a female donor in good health, serving as a healthy control. The chain links TRBV29-1 to TRBJ2-7, with D hard to call. The CDR3 region is CSVKRSLREQYF. In DNA, the CDR3 is TGCAGCGTTAAGAGATCTCTACGCGAGCAGTACTTC.